What follows is one T cell receptor beta chain and its context. The source of the sample is a study of OX40 agonist ivuxolimab in advanced cancers. Study in general: Ivuxolimab was delivered to patients intravenously every 2 weeks at doses spanning 0.01 to 10 mg/kg.

Here immunoSEQ multiplex PCR was the method, and the copy in TCRdb shows in-frame clones only, minus some. The sample includes tens of thousands of clones, 84% of them seen just once. Germline-derived CDR1 and CDR2 are SGHNT and YYREEE (reference sequence). With 6 bases clipped from V and 7 bases from J, the junction kept 11 bases outside the gene matches. The length of the CDR3 is 15 residues. V usage is TRBV5-4 and J usage is TRBJ2-1, with TRBD2 identical over 9 bases. This material consisted of CD4+ or CD8+ T cells sorted from blood, taken in a trial of the OX40 agonist ivuxolimab. The receptor was derived from an adult with an advanced solid tumor such as melanoma, head and neck, liver or kidney cancer. CDR3 residues: CASTSLAGELNEQFF. The CDR3 nucleotides are TGTGCCAGCACCTCCTTAGCGGGGGAGTTAAATGAGCAGTTCTTC.